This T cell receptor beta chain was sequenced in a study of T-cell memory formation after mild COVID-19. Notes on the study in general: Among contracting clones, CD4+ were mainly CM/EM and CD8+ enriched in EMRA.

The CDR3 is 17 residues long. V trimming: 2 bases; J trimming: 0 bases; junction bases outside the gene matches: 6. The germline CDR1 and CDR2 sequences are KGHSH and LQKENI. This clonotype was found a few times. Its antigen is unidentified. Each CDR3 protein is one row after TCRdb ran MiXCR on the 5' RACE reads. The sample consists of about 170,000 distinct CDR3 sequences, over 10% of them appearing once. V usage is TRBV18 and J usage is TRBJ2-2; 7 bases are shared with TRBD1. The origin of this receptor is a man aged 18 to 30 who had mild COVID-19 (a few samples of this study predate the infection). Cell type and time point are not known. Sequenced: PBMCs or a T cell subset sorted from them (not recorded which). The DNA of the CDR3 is TGTGCCAGCTCACCAAGAAGGGACAGCACGAACACCGGGGAGCTGTTTTTT. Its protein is CASSPRRDSTNTGELFF.